The rows below give T cell receptor beta chains drawn from one sample of a study of graft-versus-host responses after intestinal transplantation. The antigens for these receptors are not known. Clones were sequenced by immunoSEQ multiplex PCR, and TCRdb holds only the in-frame ones, with some missing. The table has 75,000 to 95,000 clones, 85% to 95% seen once. Source: unstimulated CD4+ T cells sorted from spleen or lymph node cells, taken before transplant. The receptors were gathered from a human donor who was the organ donor for an intestinal transplant. Each CDR3 is given with its conserved first and last residue. Each record gives: clone size, D gene, V gene, J gene, CDR3 DNA, CDR3 protein. D genes are given only for firm matches. Size is stated for part of the rows, as once, few or many counts, or as a class when the clone is expanded.

clone_size: -; d_call: -; v_call: TRBV5-1; j_call: TRBJ1-2; cdr3_nt: TGCGCCAGCAGCTTGGACGGGACATCCTATGGCTACACCTTC; cdr3_aa: CASSLDGTSYGYTF
clone_size: -; d_call: -; v_call: TRBV28; j_call: TRBJ2-1; cdr3_nt: TGTGCCAGCAGTTTTAGGAGGGTGTATTCCTACAATGAGCAGTTCTTC; cdr3_aa: CASSFRRVYSYNEQFF
clone_size: -; d_call: TRBD1; v_call: TRBV6-5; j_call: TRBJ2-7; cdr3_nt: TGTGCCAGCTCACGGGACAGAATCTACGAGCAGTACTTC; cdr3_aa: CASSRDRIYEQYF
clone_size: -; d_call: -; v_call: TRBV5-8; j_call: TRBJ2-7; cdr3_nt: TGTGCCAGCATCCGACAGGCGGTTTACGAGCAGTACTTC; cdr3_aa: CASIRQAVYEQYF
clone_size: -; d_call: -; v_call: TRBV29-1; j_call: TRBJ1-2; cdr3_nt: TGCAGCGTTGAAACAGGGTCCGGCTACACCTTC; cdr3_aa: CSVETGSGYTF
clone_size: -; d_call: -; v_call: TRBV7-9; j_call: TRBJ1-5; cdr3_nt: TGTGCCAGCAGCTTACCGGGGCAGCCCCAGCATTTT; cdr3_aa: CASSLPGQPQHF
clone_size: once; d_call: -; v_call: TRBV7-2; j_call: TRBJ1-4; cdr3_nt: TGTGCCAGCAGCTCCTCCGGGGTCCGAAAACTGTTTTTT; cdr3_aa: CASSSSGVRKLFF
clone_size: -; d_call: TRBD1; v_call: TRBV30; j_call: TRBJ1-3; cdr3_nt: TGTGCCTGGAGTGTACGGGGACTGACAGGGTCGGGTGGAAACACCATATATTTT; cdr3_aa: CAWSVRGLTGSGGNTIYF
clone_size: -; d_call: -; v_call: TRBV6-1; j_call: TRBJ1-1; cdr3_nt: TGTGCCAGCTCCAAAGTCGATCGGGACACTGAAGCTTTCTTT; cdr3_aa: CASSKVDRDTEAFF
clone_size: -; d_call: TRBD2; v_call: TRBV28; j_call: TRBJ2-1; cdr3_nt: TGTGCCAGCAGTTTAGCCGGGACTAGCGGGTTAATTGAGCAGTTCTTC; cdr3_aa: CASSLAGTSGLIEQFF
clone_size: -; d_call: -; v_call: TRBV5-4; j_call: TRBJ1-2; cdr3_nt: TGTGCCAGCAGCTTGGCTACTCGGGGAATTGAGGGCTACACCTTC; cdr3_aa: CASSLATRGIEGYTF
clone_size: -; d_call: -; v_call: TRBV5-4; j_call: TRBJ1-2; cdr3_nt: TGTGCCAGCAGCTCCCTACTCCATGGCTACACCTTC; cdr3_aa: CASSSLLHGYTF
clone_size: once; d_call: -; v_call: TRBV2; j_call: TRBJ1-3; cdr3_nt: TGTGCCAGCAGAGCGAAGCGCTCTGGAAACACCATATATTTT; cdr3_aa: CASRAKRSGNTIYF
clone_size: -; d_call: TRBD1; v_call: TRBV28; j_call: TRBJ1-2; cdr3_nt: TGTGCCAGCAGTTTGGCAGGGGGCGCGGGCGGCTACACCTTC; cdr3_aa: CASSLAGGAGGYTF
clone_size: -; d_call: TRBD1; v_call: TRBV6-1; j_call: TRBJ1-2; cdr3_nt: TGTGCCAGCAGCGGGACAGGAGCTAACTATGGCTACACCTTC; cdr3_aa: CASSGTGANYGYTF
clone_size: -; d_call: TRBD2; v_call: TRBV27; j_call: TRBJ2-5; cdr3_nt: TGTGCCAGCAGTTTCCGCGGGAGGTTCCAAGAGACCCAGTACTTC; cdr3_aa: CASSFRGRFQETQYF
clone_size: -; d_call: -; v_call: TRBV30; j_call: TRBJ1-5; cdr3_nt: TGTGCCTGGAGTCCAGGCGGGACTCAGCCCCAGCATTTT; cdr3_aa: CAWSPGGTQPQHF
clone_size: -; d_call: TRBD1; v_call: TRBV6-4; j_call: TRBJ2-3; cdr3_nt: TGTGCCAGCAGTGATGGGACAGGGGGCGATACGCAGTATTTT; cdr3_aa: CASSDGTGGDTQYF
clone_size: -; d_call: -; v_call: TRBV2; j_call: TRBJ2-1; cdr3_nt: TGTGCCAGCAGTCCCTACCGGCTAGCTGATAGGATTGAGCAGTTCTTC; cdr3_aa: CASSPYRLADRIEQFF
clone_size: -; d_call: -; v_call: TRBV7-2; j_call: TRBJ2-7; cdr3_nt: TGTGCCAGCAGCTTAGTTTTAGCTTTGTGGTCTACCTACGAGCAGTACTTC; cdr3_aa: CASSLVLALWSTYEQYF
clone_size: -; d_call: -; v_call: TRBV28; j_call: TRBJ1-2; cdr3_nt: TGTGCCAGCAGTCAAGGGGGATATGGCTACACCTTC; cdr3_aa: CASSQGGYGYTF
clone_size: -; d_call: TRBD2; v_call: TRBV4-2; j_call: TRBJ2-7; cdr3_nt: TGTGCCAGCAGCCAAGTGGGAACGGGAGGCTATATAGGCGAGCAGTACTTC; cdr3_aa: CASSQVGTGGYIGEQYF
clone_size: once; d_call: -; v_call: TRBV6-5; j_call: TRBJ1-1; cdr3_nt: TGTGCCAGCAGTGAAAGGTGGGGCGGCACTGAAGCTTTCTTT; cdr3_aa: CASSERWGGTEAFF
clone_size: few; d_call: -; v_call: TRBV5-4; j_call: TRBJ2-3; cdr3_nt: TGTGCCAGCAGCTCGGTAGCGGTCACAGATACGCAGTATTTT; cdr3_aa: CASSSVAVTDTQYF
clone_size: -; d_call: TRBD1; v_call: TRBV27; j_call: TRBJ2-5; cdr3_nt: TGTGCCAGCAGTTCATGGGACAGAGGGATTGGGCAGTACTTC; cdr3_aa: CASSSWDRGIGQYF
clone_size: -; d_call: TRBD1; v_call: TRBV30; j_call: TRBJ2-7; cdr3_nt: TGTGCCTGCCGGACAGGGGGTCCCTACGAGCAGTACTTC; cdr3_aa: CACRTGGPYEQYF
clone_size: -; d_call: -; v_call: TRBV27; j_call: TRBJ1-5; cdr3_nt: TGTGCCAGCAGTTTCCAGGGGTTTAATCAGCCCCAGCATTTT; cdr3_aa: CASSFQGFNQPQHF
clone_size: -; d_call: -; v_call: TRBV14; j_call: TRBJ1-3; cdr3_nt: TGTGCCAGCAGCCAAGTCCTCGGTTTTCGGAACACCATATATTTT; cdr3_aa: CASSQVLGFRNTIYF
clone_size: -; d_call: TRBD1; v_call: TRBV5-1; j_call: TRBJ2-7; cdr3_nt: TGCGCCAGCAGCCTAACCTGGACAGGGGGGACCTACGAGCAGTACTTC; cdr3_aa: CASSLTWTGGTYEQYF
clone_size: -; d_call: TRBD1; v_call: TRBV6-6; j_call: TRBJ1-2; cdr3_nt: TGTGCCAGCAGTCGGACAGGGGGAATCTATGGCTACACCTTC; cdr3_aa: CASSRTGGIYGYTF
clone_size: once; d_call: -; v_call: TRBV12-5; j_call: TRBJ2-3; cdr3_nt: TGTGCTAGTGGTTTTACCCGACTAGTTTCTCGCACAGATACGCAGTATTTT; cdr3_aa: CASGFTRLVSRTDTQYF
clone_size: -; d_call: TRBD2; v_call: TRBV2; j_call: TRBJ2-6; cdr3_nt: TGTGCCGGAAGAGCGGGAGTACTACCTGGGGCCAACGTCCTGACTTTC; cdr3_aa: CAGRAGVLPGANVLTF
clone_size: -; d_call: TRBD1; v_call: TRBV28; j_call: TRBJ1-6; cdr3_nt: TGTGCCAGCAGTTTATGGGGACAGAATAATTCACCCCTCCACTTT; cdr3_aa: CASSLWGQNNSPLHF
clone_size: -; d_call: TRBD1; v_call: TRBV10-3; j_call: TRBJ1-2; cdr3_nt: TGTGCCATCAGATTGGGACAGGGAGGTGGCTACACCTTC; cdr3_aa: CAIRLGQGGGYTF